One sample yielded the 26 T cell receptor beta chains listed below, sequenced in a study of CD8+ T cells in alopecia areata. Treatment meaning: oral pan-JAK inhibitor, 5-10 mg twice daily. RNA, once extracted, was reverse transcribed into cDNA for use as the sequencing template. The method was immunoSEQ multiplex PCR; TCRdb's version includes in-frame clones alone and lacks a portion of them. Of 150,000 to 200,000 clones in the sample, roughly 60% are singletons; the top ten hold about 0.94%. The sequences come from CD4+ T cells sorted from blood, collected at week 24, from a patient treated with tofacitinib. These receptors were taken from a human donor with alopecia areata.

V is TRBV4-3 and J is TRBJ2-2; 9 bases are a match to TRBD2. J was trimmed by 3 bases and V by 2 bases; bases with no gene match: 10. This CDR3 has 18 amino acids. Germline-derived CDR1 and CDR2 are LGHNA and YSLEER. CDR3 nucleotide sequence: TGCGCCAGCAGCCAAAATTCTCTTAGCGGGGGATACACCGGGGAGCTGTTTTTT. Its protein is CASSQNSLSGGYTGELFF.

This clone is termed medium-sized (0.01 to 0.1%). This same CDR3 is encoded by further DNA sequences in the sample. V gene TRBV14 combines with J gene TRBJ1-6, with D possibly matching TRBD1 (5 bases). Germline CDR1 and CDR2: SGHDN and FVKESK. The CDR3 contains 15 residues. V was shortened by 0 bases and J by 10 bases, with 13 bases between the two germline ends. This chain's CDR3 is CASSQDPAGRSPLHF. The CDR3 DNA is TGTGCCAGCAGCCAAGATCCGGCGGGACGGTCACCCCTCCACTTT.

The chain joins TRBV11-3 to TRBJ2-2; D possibly uses TRBD1 or TRBD2 (5 bases each). CDR3 size: 15 residues. Germline-derived CDR1 and CDR2 are SGHNT and YENEEA. The ends were cut back, 3 bases at V and 4 bases at J, with 12 bases in the middle. Written as DNA, the CDR3 is TGTGCCAGCAGCTTGGGGACGGCTGCCACCGGGGAGCTGTTTTTT. Translation: CASSLGTAATGELFF.

This clone was detected once. V is TRBV5-1 and J is TRBJ2-3, with D possibly being TRBD2 (6 bases). The CDR3 covers 14 residues. V was cut by 3 bases and J by 2 bases, with 10 bases left in between. CDR1 and CDR2 (germline): SGHRS, YFSETQ. The CDR3 region is CASSSGGITDTQYF. CDR3 sequence (DNA): TGCGCCAGCAGCTCCGGGGGTATCACAGATACGCAGTATTTT.

The chain uses TRBV9 and TRBJ2-1; TRBD2 matches 9 bases. Per the germline V gene, CDR1 is SGDLS and CDR2 is YYNGEE. The V gene end was trimmed by 0 bases and the J gene end by 7 bases; junction bases not matched to a gene: 11. The CDR3 runs to 17 residues. The CDR3, as DNA: TGTGCCAGCAGCGTAGCTACTGGTGGGACTAGCCAAAATGAGCAGTTCTTC. Residues: CASSVATGGTSQNEQFF.

This clone appeared a few times. The CDR3 sequence: CASSRQGMNTEAFF. The CDR3, as DNA: TGCGCCAGCAGCCGCCAGGGTATGAACACTGAAGCTTTCTTT. V usage is TRBV4-3 and J usage is TRBJ1-1; D is possibly TRBD1 (5 bases). The CDR3 loop spans 14 amino acids. Germline V gives CDR1 LGHNA, CDR2 YSLEER. V was shortened by 4 bases and J by 0 bases, with 9 bases between the two germline ends.

This chain joins TRBV6-5 and TRBJ1-5, with D possibly TRBD1 on 6 matching bases. The CDR3 length is 15 residues. V lost 6 bases and J lost 5, with 17 bases in between. Germline V gives CDR1 MNHEY, CDR2 SVGAGI. CDR3 in DNA: TGTGCCAGCAGCCAGAACCGACAGGCTGATCAGCCCCAGCATTTT. Residues: CASSQNRQADQPQHF.

This clone has a handful of counts. The chain links TRBV2 to TRBJ1-1; a weak D match, TRBD1 (5 bases). The CDR3 runs 15 residues. The V and J ends lost 6 bases and 2 bases respectively, with 16 bases between them. The germline gives CDR1 SNHLY, CDR2 FYNNEI. CDR3: CASRRDRGRNTEAFF. CDR3 coding DNA: TGTGCCAGCAGGCGGGACCGAGGGAGAAACACTGAAGCTTTCTTT.

This clone came up a few times. The chain combines TRBV29-1 with TRBJ2-3; D unclear. V was cut by 1 base and J by 2 bases, with 16 bases left in between. This CDR3 spans 16 amino acids. Germline V lookup: CDR1 SQVTM, CDR2 ANQGSEA. CDR3 amino acids: CSVEVGWESNTDTQYF. The CDR3 DNA follows: TGCAGCGTTGAAGTGGGGTGGGAATCCAACACAGATACGCAGTATTTT.

V usage is TRBV29-1 and J usage is TRBJ2-1, with 7 nucleotides matching TRBD1. The germline gives CDR1 SQVTM, CDR2 ANQGSEA. This CDR3 is built from 14 residues. The V segment lost 4 bases and the J segment 5 bases; nucleotides outside the gene matches: 8. The CDR3 DNA reads as TGCAGCGTTGCGAGGGGGCCCAATGACAATGAGCAGTTCTTC. This translates into CSVARGPNDNEQFF.

This sequence joins TRBV29-1 and TRBJ1-1, with D uncertain. Looked up from germline, CDR1 is SQVTM and CDR2 is ANQGSEA. The length of the CDR3 is 13 residues. Trimming shortened V by 8 bases and J by 0 bases, and 13 bases separated the two germline ends. CDR3 DNA sequence: TGCAGCTCGCGTTCGGATTTGAACACTGAAGCTTTCTTT. As protein: CSSRSDLNTEAFF.

CDR3 sequence: CASSLAGTEETQYF. CDR3 coding DNA: TGTGCCAGCAGCTTAGCGGGGACAGAAGAGACCCAGTACTTC. V gene TRBV11-1 combines with J gene TRBJ2-5, with 7 bases lining up with TRBD1. Germline CDR1 is SGHAT and CDR2 is FQDESV (reference sequence). The ends lost 0 bases at V and 3 bases at J; junction bases unmatched: 1. This CDR3 spans 14 amino acids.

The chain has TRBV30 and TRBJ2-3, with 9 bases lining up with TRBD2. The V gene's germline CDR1 is GTSNPN and CDR2 SVGIG (reference sequence). CDR3 length equals 17 residues. The J segment lost 2 bases and the V segment lost 0 bases, leaving 9 bases of the junction unmatched. CDR3 bases: TGTGCCTGGAGTGTACAAGCGGGGGGCCCGACCACAGATACGCAGTATTTT. Encoded protein: CAWSVQAGGPTTDTQYF.

The rearrangement uses TRBV29-1 and TRBJ1-2; TRBD1 might be the D (5 bases). The CDR3 sequence is 12 residues long. Per germline, CDR1 SQVTM and CDR2 ANQGSEA. The V end lost 5 bases, the J end lost 4 bases, and 11 bases lay between the germline ends. CDR3 sequence: CSVFKTAYGYTF. The CDR3 DNA follows: TGCAGCGTTTTTAAGACAGCCTATGGCTACACCTTC. The full variable domain, rest sourced from reference TRBV29-1 and TRBJ1-2, is SAVISQKPSRDICQRGTSLTIQCQVDSQVTMMFWYRQQPGQSLTLIATANQGSEATYESGFVIDKFPISRPNLTFSTLTVSNMSPEDSSIYLCSVFKTAYGYTFGSGTRLTVV.

The chain joins TRBV14 to TRBJ1-1; 9 bases fit TRBD1. V lost 0 bases and J lost 12; bases outside the gene matches: 8. In germline, CDR1 is SGHDN, CDR2 FVKESK. This CDR3 comprises 14 residues. The CDR3: CASSQEFGTGKTFF. CDR3 coding DNA: TGTGCCAGCAGCCAAGAATTCGGGACAGGGAAGACTTTCTTT.

This rearrangement joins TRBV6-5 to TRBJ1-1; TRBD1 agrees at 7 bases. J lost 1 base, V lost 10 bases, and 3 bases had no gene match. Germline V gives CDR1 MNHEY, CDR2 SVGAGI. The CDR3 loop spans 12 amino acids. The CDR3 nucleotides are TGTGCCACCAGGGGGAAGAACACTGAAGCTTTCTTT. It encodes CATRGKNTEAFF.

The chain couples TRBV11-2 to TRBJ2-1, with D tentatively TRBD2 (6 bases). CDR3 length: 16 amino acids. Germline-derived CDR1 and CDR2 are SGHAT and FQNNGV. The V and J ends lost 0 bases and 5 bases respectively, with 14 bases between them. The CDR3 coding sequence is TGTGCCAGCAGCTTAGATATGGCTCCGGGGGACAATGAGCAGTTCTTC. The encoded protein is CASSLDMAPGDNEQFF.

This clone has just a few counts. This chain joins TRBV5-1 and TRBJ2-2, with D possibly TRBD1 on 6 matching bases. Germline CDR1 is SGHRS and CDR2 is YFSETQ. The CDR3 is made up of 16 amino acids. V lost 1 base to trimming and J lost 2 bases, with 12 bases between them. CDR3: CASSLLLGQNTGELFF. As DNA, the CDR3 is TGCGCCAGCAGCTTGTTGTTGGGACAAAACACCGGGGAGCTGTTTTTT.

The CDR3 sequence is CASTFSLGAVGQNYGYTF. CDR3 DNA sequence: TGCGCCAGCACCTTCTCCTTGGGGGCGGTTGGGCAGAACTATGGCTACACCTTC. The J gene is TRBJ1-2, the V gene TRBV23-1; D perhaps matches TRBD1 (6 bases). TRBV23-1 is labeled an ORF, and its function is uncertain. The length of the CDR3 is 18 residues. V shed 7 bases and J shed 2 bases, with 26 bases lying between them.

The sample holds a few counts of this clone. The V gene is TRBV7-2, the J gene TRBJ2-2; D call uncertain. Germline loops: CDR1 SGHTA, CDR2 FQGNSA. This CDR3 region has 16 residues. The ends were cut back, 1 base at V and 2 bases at J, with 11 bases in the middle. The CDR3 bases are TGTGCCAGCAGCTTAGGAGCAGGCGGTAACACCGGGGAGCTGTTTTTT. The encoded protein is CASSLGAGGNTGELFF.

The rearrangement links TRBV7-2 to TRBJ1-3; 9 nucleotides match TRBD1. V lost 5 bases to trimming and J lost 1 base; unmatched junction nucleotides: 3. Germline loops: CDR1 SGHTA, CDR2 FQGNSA. This CDR3 has 15 residues. CDR3 coding DNA: TGTGCCAGCAGCGTGGACAGGGGTTCTGGAAACACCATATATTTT. The encoded protein is CASSVDRGSGNTIYF. Using reference TRBV7-2 and TRBJ1-3 for the parts outside the CDR3, the full variable domain is GAGVSQSPSNKVTEKGKDVELRCDPISGHTALYWYRQSLGQGLEFLIYFQGNSAPDKSGLPSDRFSAERTGGSVSTLTIQRTQQEDSAVYLCASSVDRGSGNTIYFGEGSWLTVV.

To note about this clone: One end of the junction fails to match germline, which may point to a read error. The chain carries TRBV13 and TRBJ2-7, with 7 bases lining up with TRBD1. CDR3 length equals 14 residues. Per the germline V gene, CDR1 is PRHDT and CDR2 is FYEKMQ (reference sequence). The CDR3 reads CASSSDRITYEQYF. The CDR3 DNA reads TGTGCCAGCAGCTCGGACAGGATTACCTACGAGCAATACTTC.

The chain is built from TRBV9 and TRBJ2-6; D unclear. Trimming removed 1 base at V and 0 bases at J, with 2 bases between. This CDR3 comprises 14 residues. Germline V gives CDR1 SGDLS, CDR2 YYNGEE. The CDR3 DNA sequence: TGTGCCAGCAGCGTACGCTCTGGGGCCAACGTCCTGACTTTC. Protein product: CASSVRSGANVLTF.

CDR3 sequence: CSSEGYTF. CDR3 sequence (DNA): TGCAGCTCTGAAGGCTACACCTTC. The chain carries TRBV29-1 and TRBJ1-2; D gene unclear. V shed 8 bases and J shed 8 bases, with 6 bases lying between them. Germline loops: CDR1 SQVTM, CDR2 ANQGSEA. The CDR3 extends over 8 amino acids.

This clone has just one count. The gene calls are TRBV27 and TRBJ2-7; D gene uncertain. From germline, CDR1 is MNHEY and CDR2 SMNVEV (reference sequence). CDR3 length: 12 amino acids. Trimming took 6 bases from V and 6 from J, leaving 12 bases between them. The CDR3 DNA reads TGTGCCAGCAGCCTTCCGTTTGGCGAGCAGTACTTC. Translation gives CASSLPFGEQYF.

The J gene is TRBJ1-2, the V gene TRBV6-5; 8 bases line up with TRBD1. This CDR3 contains 14 residues. Germline V gene lookup returns CDR1 MNHEY and CDR2 SVGAGI. V lost 5 bases and J lost 1; bases outside the gene matches: 3. In DNA, the CDR3 is TGTGCCAGCAGTCGGACAGGGCGTAACTATGGCTACACCTTC. It specifies CASSRTGRNYGYTF.